This T cell receptor beta chain was found in a study of tumour-infiltrating T cells in Burkitt lymphoma. Whole-study context: This cohort included all epidemiological subtypes of Burkitt lymphoma. Overall and progression-free survival were predicted by productive clonality. Study-wide results and limits: Several public clonotypes recurred in numerous Burkitt lymphoma patients.

As regards this clone: The antigen remains unidentified.

The data were produced by immunoSEQ multiplex PCR, yet TCRdb's version contains in-frame clones alone and is incomplete. The table lists about 46,000 clones, around 32% of them singletons. Trimming removed 5 bases from V and 0 bases from J; junction bases left unmatched: 3. The CDR3 loop spans 14 amino acids. Germline assignment: CDR1 SGHTA and CDR2 FQGNSA. The chain is built from TRBV7-2 and TRBJ1-2; 7 bases match TRBD1. Sequenced input: tumor tissue. The sequence came from a human donor with Burkitt lymphoma. CDR3 region: CASSVTGPNYGYTF. Here the CDR3 DNA reads TGTGCCAGCAGCGTGACAGGGCCTAACTATGGCTACACCTTC.